The 24 T cell receptor beta chains below were found in one sample sequenced in a study of blood T cell repertoires in COVID-19. This table comes from immunoSEQ multiplex PCR, and its TCRdb copy is limited to in-frame clones, with some not included. The sample lists around 140,000 clones; about three quarters were seen once. The source material was peripheral blood. Every receptor here comes from a woman older than 75 with active or convalescent COVID-19.

The rearrangement links TRBV5-1 to TRBJ2-3; maybe TRBD1 (7 bases). Trimming removed 5 bases at V and 4 bases at J, with 17 bases between. Germline assignment: CDR1 SGHRS and CDR2 YFSETQ. The CDR3 spans 15 residues. CDR3 bases: TGCGCCAGCAGGATGCAACAGGGGAGGTCAGATACGCAGTATTTT. Its translation: CASRMQQGRSDTQYF.

The rearrangement links TRBV6-5 to TRBJ1-6, with a possible D match to TRBD1 (6 bases). The V and J ends lost 6 bases and 14 bases respectively, with 23 bases between them. The CDR3 extends over 15 amino acids. Germline assignment: CDR1 MNHEY and CDR2 SVGAGI. CDR3 loop: CASRSLTGRGRALHF. Written as DNA, the CDR3 is TGTGCCAGCAGATCTCTGACAGGCCGCGGGAGGGCCCTCCACTTT.

The genes are TRBV30 and TRBJ2-7; the D gene is possibly TRBD2 (6 bases). Germline V gives CDR1 GTSNPN, CDR2 SVGIG (reference sequence). CDR3 length: 13 residues. V was pared by 8 bases and J by 3 bases, with 17 bases between. The CDR3 here is CARTTGSNYEQYF. The CDR3, as DNA: TGTGCCCGGACTACAGGTTCTAACTACGAGCAGTACTTC.

The rearrangement uses TRBV5-1 and TRBJ1-2; possibly TRBD1 for D (5 bases). Germline CDR1 and CDR2: SGHRS and YFSETQ. V was clipped by 4 bases and J by 6 bases, with 13 bases between them. The CDR3 has 13 amino acids. This CDR3 reads CASSGGVQDGYTF. CDR3 coding DNA: TGCGCCAGCAGCGGCGGGGTACAGGATGGCTACACCTTC.

CDR3 sequence: CASSPYRGGNQPQHF. The DNA of the CDR3 is TGCGCCAGCAGCCCGTACAGGGGTGGCAATCAGCCCCAGCATTTT. The J gene is TRBJ1-5, the V gene TRBV4-1; 7 nucleotides agree with TRBD1. After removal of 4 bases from V and 2 bases from J, the junction contained 5 bases not matched to a gene. The germline CDR1 and CDR2 sequences are MGHRA and YSYEKL. The CDR3 runs 15 residues.

Comments on this clone: This CDR3 is also generated by other DNA sequences in the sample. The chain couples TRBV30 to TRBJ1-2; 7 nucleotides align to TRBD1. Trimming removed 0 bases from V and 4 bases from J; junction bases left unmatched: 5. Per the germline V gene, CDR1 is GTSNPN and CDR2 is SVGIG (reference sequence). The CDR3 runs to 14 residues. As DNA, the CDR3 is TGTGCCTGGAGTGTAGGGCAGGGGGTCTATGGCTACACCTTC. Translation: CAWSVGQGVYGYTF.

This chain uses TRBV6-5 with TRBJ1-2; 7 bases match TRBD1. The CDR3 has 11 residues. Unmatched junction bases numbered 3, after V lost 6 bases and J lost 8 bases. Germline V gene data show CDR1 as MNHEY and CDR2 as SVGAGI. CDR3 coding DNA: TGTGCCAGCAGGAGGGGGCTCGGCTACACCTTC. It specifies CASRRGLGYTF.

This rearrangement joins TRBV7-9 to TRBJ1-1; D is unresolved. Germline V CDR1 and CDR2: SEHNR, FQNEAQ (reference sequence). The V gene lost 2 bases and the J gene lost 7 bases, with 8 bases spanning the gap. The CDR3 length is 12 residues. CDR3 nucleotide sequence: TGTGCCAGCAGCTTACTACGGTTTGAAGCTTTCTTT. As protein: CASSLLRFEAFF.

The chain uses TRBV28 and TRBJ2-6, with a tentative D call TRBD2 (6 bases). Germline V CDR1 and CDR2: MDHEN, SYDVKM. The CDR3 has 19 amino acids. V was clipped by 7 bases and J by 1 base, with 23 bases between them. The CDR3 region is CASTTLNRGRGSGANVLTF. For the CDR3, the DNA is TGTGCCAGCACCACCCTGAATCGGGGGAGAGGTTCTGGGGCCAACGTCCTGACTTTC.

The rearrangement links TRBV2 to TRBJ2-2; 11 positions match TRBD1. Looked up from germline, CDR1 is SNHLY and CDR2 is FYNNEI. V lost 8 bases and J lost 8; bases outside the gene matches: 1. The CDR3 extends over 12 amino acids. In nucleotides, the CDR3 is TGTGCCAGCGGGACAGGGGGTGGGGAGCTGTTTTTT. Translating it yields CASGTGGGELFF.

This chain connects TRBV5-8 to TRBJ2-5; D perhaps matches TRBD2 (5 bases). CDR3 length equals 15 residues. Trimming removed 5 bases at V and 6 bases at J, with 20 bases between. Germline CDR1 reads SGHTS; CDR2 reads YDEGEE. Here the CDR3 DNA reads TGTGCCAGCAGTTTCCGGGGTCATAGCGAGAAGACCCAGTACTTC. It translates to CASSFRGHSEKTQYF.

This clone turned up a few times. This chain connects TRBV19 to TRBJ1-3; D gene uncertain. The CDR3 extends over 17 amino acids. In germline, CDR1 is LNHDA, CDR2 SQIVND (reference sequence). Deletions cut 3 bases from V and 1 base from J, with 16 bases between. The CDR3 DNA is TGTGCCAGTAGTATGACTATGGGGTTTAAGTCTGGAAACACCATATATTTT. This translates into CASSMTMGFKSGNTIYF.

The CDR3 protein is CAIWDLAGGTFNEQFF. The CDR3 nucleotides read TGTGCCATTTGGGATTTAGCGGGGGGGACTTTCAATGAGCAGTTCTTC. This chain connects TRBV2 to TRBJ2-1; 11 bases agree with TRBD2. In germline, CDR1 is SNHLY, CDR2 FYNNEI. The CDR3 contains 16 residues. The V gene end was trimmed by 10 bases and the J gene end by 6 bases; junction bases not matched to a gene: 14.

The chain links TRBV30 to TRBJ1-1, with TRBD1 matching 8 bases. CDR1 and CDR2 from the germline V gene are GTSNPN and SVGIG (reference sequence). Trimming at V came to 5 bases and at J to 1 base, leaving 9 bases not matched to a gene. This CDR3 spans 15 amino acids. The CDR3 DNA is TGTGCCTGGGGTGACAGGGGATCACGGAACACTGAAGCTTTCTTT. Translation: CAWGDRGSRNTEAFF.

This chain uses TRBV6-6 with TRBJ2-7, with 10 positions matching TRBD1. After removal of 5 bases from V and 6 bases from J, the junction contained 19 bases not matched to a gene. CDR3 length: 18 residues. The germline V gene has CDR1 MNHNY and CDR2 SVGAGI (reference sequence). The CDR3 bases are TGTGCCAGCAGTCCGTACGGGACAGGGGCCGGAACTCTTGGCGAGCAGTACTTC. This sequence encodes CASSPYGTGAGTLGEQYF.

This clone was observed a few times. The genes are TRBV11-2 and TRBJ2-2; 9 positions match TRBD1. The germline CDR1 and CDR2 sequences are SGHAT and FQNNGV. V lost 4 bases and J lost 7; bases outside the gene matches: 4. CDR3 length: 14 amino acids. As DNA, the CDR3 is TGTGCCAGCAGCTGGGACAGGGTAAACGGGGAGCTGTTTTTT. Its translation is CASSWDRVNGELFF.

The chain employs TRBV5-1 and TRBJ2-2; D remains unclear. The V end lost 6 bases, the J end lost 2 bases, and 11 bases lay between the germline ends. CDR3 length: 14 residues. The germline V gene has CDR1 SGHRS and CDR2 YFSETQ. CDR3: CASIKESNTGELFF. In DNA form, the CDR3 reads TGCGCCAGCATTAAAGAGAGTAACACCGGGGAGCTGTTTTTT.

The rearrangement uses TRBV23-1 and TRBJ1-2; D gene unclear. TRBV23-1 is an open reading frame, and its role is uncertain. CDR3 length equals 9 residues. The V and J ends lost 6 bases and 8 bases respectively, with 4 bases between them. The CDR3 protein is CASSRGYTF. CDR3 in DNA: TGCGCCAGCAGCAGAGGCTACACCTTC.

This chain uses TRBV5-1 with TRBJ2-2; D may be TRBD2 (6 bases). Per germline, CDR1 SGHRS and CDR2 YFSETQ. With 6 bases removed from V and 4 bases from J, the gap between germline ends came to 19 bases. This CDR3 is 16 amino acids long. The CDR3 DNA reads as TGCGCCAGCACCCTCAGGAGCGGGTCACCCACCGGGGAGCTGTTTTTT. Its protein is CASTLRSGSPTGELFF.

Concerning this clone: With only one base between it and a far larger clone, this is likely a read error. CDR3 sequence reads: CASSLDGTEAFF. CDR3 bases: TGTGCCAGCAGCTTAGACGGCACTGAAGCTTTCTTT. This rearrangement joins TRBV11-1 to TRBJ1-1; D gene unclear. With 1 base removed from V and 4 bases from J, the gap between germline ends came to 4 bases. This CDR3 spans 12 amino acids. Per the germline V gene, CDR1 is SGHAT and CDR2 is FQDESV (reference sequence). The variable domain in full, completed from reference TRBV11-1 and TRBJ1-1, reads EAEVAQSPRYKITEKSQAVAFWCDPISGHATLYWYRQILGQGPELLVQFQDESVVDDSQLPKDRFSAERLKGVDSTLKIQPAELGDSAMYLCASSLDGTEAFFGQGTRLTVV.

The genes are TRBV5-1 and TRBJ1-2; D is ambiguous. Trimming removed 4 bases from V and 1 base from J, with 5 bases in between. In germline, CDR1 is SGHRS, CDR2 YFSETQ. The CDR3 contains 12 residues. CDR3 nucleotides: TGCGCCAGCAGCGAGAATAACTATGGCTACACCTTC. Protein sequence: CASSENNYGYTF.

The CDR3 DNA reads TGTGCCAGCAGCTTGTTCTCCTCACTGGTGACTCTAGCCAAAAACATTCAGTACTTC. Amino acids: CASSLFSSLVTLAKNIQYF. The rearrangement uses TRBV5-4 and TRBJ2-4; D remains unclear. Per germline, CDR1 SGHNT and CDR2 YYREEE (reference sequence). The CDR3 is made up of 19 amino acids. Trimming pared 1 base from V and 0 bases from J, leaving 20 bases between.

This chain connects TRBV5-1 to TRBJ2-1, with a weak D call TRBD1 (6 bases). Germline-derived CDR1 and CDR2 are SGHRS and YFSETQ. The CDR3 loop spans 16 amino acids. Trimming stripped 5 bases from V and 0 bases from J, with 15 bases between. This CDR3 reads CASSDGGAPSYNEQFF. The CDR3 coding sequence is TGCGCCAGCAGTGATGGGGGCGCACCCTCCTACAATGAGCAGTTCTTC.

Ten or more counts support this clone. V is TRBV5-1 and J is TRBJ2-7, with 10 nucleotides matching TRBD1. Germline V CDR1 and CDR2: SGHRS, YFSETQ. CDR3 length: 15 amino acids. Germline trimming cut 1 base from V and 6 bases from J; bases unmatched to any gene: 7. The DNA of the CDR3 is TGCGCCAGCAGCTTGCGGACAGGGGGAGACTCCGAGCAGTACTTC. It codes for CASSLRTGGDSEQYF.